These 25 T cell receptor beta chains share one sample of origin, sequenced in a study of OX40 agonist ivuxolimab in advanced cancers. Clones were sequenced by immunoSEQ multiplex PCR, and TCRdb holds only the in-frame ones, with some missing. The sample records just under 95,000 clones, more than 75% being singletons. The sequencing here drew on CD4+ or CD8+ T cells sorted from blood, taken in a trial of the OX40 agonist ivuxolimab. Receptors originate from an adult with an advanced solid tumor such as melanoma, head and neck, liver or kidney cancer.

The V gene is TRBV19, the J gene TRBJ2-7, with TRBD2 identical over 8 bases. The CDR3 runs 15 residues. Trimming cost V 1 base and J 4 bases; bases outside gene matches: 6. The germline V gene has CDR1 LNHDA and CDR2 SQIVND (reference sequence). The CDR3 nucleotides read TGTGCCAGTAGTATAGTAACTAGCGGTAGTTACGAGCAGTACTTC. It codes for CASSIVTSGSYEQYF. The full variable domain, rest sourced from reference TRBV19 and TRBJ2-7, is DGGITQSPKYLFRKEGQNVTLSCEQNLNHDAMYWYRQDPGQGLRLIYYSQIVNDFQKGDIAEGYSVSREKKESFPLTVTSAQKNPTAFYLCASSIVTSGSYEQYFGPGTRLTVT.

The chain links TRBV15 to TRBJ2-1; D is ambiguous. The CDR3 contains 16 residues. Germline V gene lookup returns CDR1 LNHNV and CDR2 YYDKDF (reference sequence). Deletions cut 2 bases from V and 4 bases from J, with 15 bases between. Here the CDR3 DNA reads TGTGCCACCAGCAGACCCTCACAAAGATGGTACAATGAGCAGTTCTTC. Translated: CATSRPSQRWYNEQFF.

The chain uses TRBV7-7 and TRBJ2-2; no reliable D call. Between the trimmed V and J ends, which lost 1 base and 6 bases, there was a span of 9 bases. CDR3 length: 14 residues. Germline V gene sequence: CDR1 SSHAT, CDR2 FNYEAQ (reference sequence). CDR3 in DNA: TGTGCCAGCAGCTTAGAAGAGAGGTCCGGGGAGCTGTTTTTT. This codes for CASSLEERSGELFF.

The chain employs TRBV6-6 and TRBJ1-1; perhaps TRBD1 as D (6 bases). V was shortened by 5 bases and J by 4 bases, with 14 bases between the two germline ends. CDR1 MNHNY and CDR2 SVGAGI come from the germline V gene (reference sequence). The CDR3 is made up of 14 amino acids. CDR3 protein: CASSNGGDGTEAFF. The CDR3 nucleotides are TGTGCCAGCAGTAACGGGGGCGACGGCACTGAAGCTTTCTTT.

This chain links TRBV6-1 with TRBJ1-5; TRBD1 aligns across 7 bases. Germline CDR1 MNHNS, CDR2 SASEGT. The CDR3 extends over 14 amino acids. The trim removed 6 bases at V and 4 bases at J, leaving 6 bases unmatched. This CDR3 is CASRPGQSNQPQHF. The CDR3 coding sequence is TGTGCCAGCAGGCCGGGACAGTCAAATCAGCCCCAGCATTTT.

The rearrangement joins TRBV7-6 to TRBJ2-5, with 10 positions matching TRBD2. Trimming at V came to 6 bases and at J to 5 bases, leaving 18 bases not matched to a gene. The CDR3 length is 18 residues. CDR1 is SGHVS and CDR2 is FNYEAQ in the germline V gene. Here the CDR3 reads CASRHPYSGGARGETQYF. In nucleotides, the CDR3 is TGTGCCAGCAGACACCCATACAGCGGGGGGGCCCGAGGGGAGACCCAGTACTTC. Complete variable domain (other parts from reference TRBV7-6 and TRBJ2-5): GAGVSQSPRYKVTKRGQDVALRCDPISGHVSLYWYRQALGQGPEFLTYFNYEAQQDKSGLPNDRFSAERPEGSISTLTIQRTEQRDSAMYRCASRHPYSGGARGETQYFGPGTRLLVL.

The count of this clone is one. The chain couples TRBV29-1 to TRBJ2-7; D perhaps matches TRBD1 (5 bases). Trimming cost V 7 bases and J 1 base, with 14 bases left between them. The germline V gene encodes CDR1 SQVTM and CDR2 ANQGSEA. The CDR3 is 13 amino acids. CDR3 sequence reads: CSALGVASYEQYF. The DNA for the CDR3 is TGCAGCGCCCTAGGGGTCGCGTCCTACGAGCAGTACTTC.

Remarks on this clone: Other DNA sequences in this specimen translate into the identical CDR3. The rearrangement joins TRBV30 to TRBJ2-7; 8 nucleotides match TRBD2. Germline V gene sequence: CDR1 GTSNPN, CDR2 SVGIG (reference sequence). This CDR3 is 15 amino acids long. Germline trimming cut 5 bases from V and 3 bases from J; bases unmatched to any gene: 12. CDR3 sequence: CAWRGGRGRGYEQYF. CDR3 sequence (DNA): TGTGCCTGGCGGGGGGGGCGGGGTCGAGGCTACGAGCAGTACTTC.

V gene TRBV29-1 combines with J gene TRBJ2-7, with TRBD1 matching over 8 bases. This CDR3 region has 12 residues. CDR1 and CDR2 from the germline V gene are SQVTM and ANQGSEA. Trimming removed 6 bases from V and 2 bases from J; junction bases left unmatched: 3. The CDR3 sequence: CSVGTGTYEQYF. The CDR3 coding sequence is TGCAGCGTCGGGACAGGTACCTACGAGCAGTACTTC.

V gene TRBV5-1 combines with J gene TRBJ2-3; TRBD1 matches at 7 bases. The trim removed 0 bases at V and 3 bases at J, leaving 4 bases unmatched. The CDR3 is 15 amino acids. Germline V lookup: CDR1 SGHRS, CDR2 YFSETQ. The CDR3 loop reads CASSLAARGTDTQYF. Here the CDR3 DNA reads TGCGCCAGCAGCTTGGCCGCCAGGGGGACAGATACGCAGTATTTT.

DNA for the CDR3: TGTGCCAGCAGCTTAGGGACTAGGTACGAGCAGTACTTC. Translated, it gives CASSLGTRYEQYF. The chain recombines TRBV7-9 with TRBJ2-7; the match to TRBD2 covers 7 bases. The V segment lost 1 base and the J segment 4 bases; nucleotides outside the gene matches: 1. CDR3 length equals 13 residues. From germline, CDR1 is SEHNR and CDR2 FQNEAQ (reference sequence). The full variable domain, completed using reference TRBV7-9 and TRBJ2-7, is DTGVSQNPRHKITKRGQNVTFRCDPISEHNRLYWYRQTLGQGPEFLTYFQNEAQLEKSRLLSDRFSAERPKGSFSTLEIQRTEQGDSAMYLCASSLGTRYEQYFGPGTRLTVT.

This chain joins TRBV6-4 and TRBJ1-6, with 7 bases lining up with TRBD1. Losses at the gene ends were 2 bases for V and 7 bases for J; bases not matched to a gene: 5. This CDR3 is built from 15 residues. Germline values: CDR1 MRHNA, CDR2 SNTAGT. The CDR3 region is CASSDRDSVNSPLHF. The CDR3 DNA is TGTGCCAGCAGTGACCGGGACAGTGTGAATTCACCCCTCCACTTT.

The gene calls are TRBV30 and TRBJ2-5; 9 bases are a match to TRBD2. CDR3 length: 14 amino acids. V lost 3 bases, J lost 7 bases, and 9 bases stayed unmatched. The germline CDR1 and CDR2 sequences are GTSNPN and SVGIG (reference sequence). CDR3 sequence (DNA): TGTGCCTGGAGCCAGCGGGGGGCCGGGCGGACCCAGTACTTC. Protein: CAWSQRGAGRTQYF.

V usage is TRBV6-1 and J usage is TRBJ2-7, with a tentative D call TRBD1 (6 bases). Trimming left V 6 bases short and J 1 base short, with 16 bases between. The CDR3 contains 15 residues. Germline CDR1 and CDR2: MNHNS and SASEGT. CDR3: CASRKGTPGSYEQYF. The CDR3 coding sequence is TGTGCCAGCAGGAAGGGGACACCCGGATCCTACGAGCAGTACTTC.

The CDR3 nucleotides are TGTGCCAGCAGTGATGGGGGCGGGACAGGCTACGAGCAGTACTTC. Amino acids: CASSDGGGTGYEQYF. J is TRBJ2-7 and V is TRBV6-1; 8 nucleotides match TRBD1. The V and J ends lost 3 bases and 3 bases, in that order; junction bases with no gene match: 7. Germline loops: CDR1 MNHNS, CDR2 SASEGT. The CDR3 is 15 amino acids.

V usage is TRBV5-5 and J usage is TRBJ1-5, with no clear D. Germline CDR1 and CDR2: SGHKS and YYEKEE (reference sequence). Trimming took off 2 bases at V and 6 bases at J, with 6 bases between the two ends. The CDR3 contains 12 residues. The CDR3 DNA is TGTGCCAGCAGCTTCTACAGTCAGCCCCAGCATTTT. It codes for CASSFYSQPQHF.

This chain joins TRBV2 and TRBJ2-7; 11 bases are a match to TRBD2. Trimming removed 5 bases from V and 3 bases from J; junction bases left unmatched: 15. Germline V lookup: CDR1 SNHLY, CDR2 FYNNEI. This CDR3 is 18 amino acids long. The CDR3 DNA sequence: TGTGCCAGCAGTTCGGGATTACTAGCGGGGGCTTCCCACTACGAGCAGTACTTC. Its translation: CASSSGLLAGASHYEQYF.

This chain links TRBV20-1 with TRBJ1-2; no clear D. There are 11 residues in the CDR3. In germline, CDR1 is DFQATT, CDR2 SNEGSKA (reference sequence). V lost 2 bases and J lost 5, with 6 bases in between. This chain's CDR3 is CSARPPYGYTF. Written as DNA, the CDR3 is TGCAGTGCTAGACCGCCATATGGCTACACCTTC.

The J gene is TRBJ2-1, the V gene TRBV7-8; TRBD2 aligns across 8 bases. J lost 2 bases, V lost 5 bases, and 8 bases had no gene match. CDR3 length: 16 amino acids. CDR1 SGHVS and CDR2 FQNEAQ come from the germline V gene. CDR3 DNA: TGTGCCAGCAGCCCGACAGAGCGGGGGCCCTACAATGAGCAGTTCTTC. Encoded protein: CASSPTERGPYNEQFF.

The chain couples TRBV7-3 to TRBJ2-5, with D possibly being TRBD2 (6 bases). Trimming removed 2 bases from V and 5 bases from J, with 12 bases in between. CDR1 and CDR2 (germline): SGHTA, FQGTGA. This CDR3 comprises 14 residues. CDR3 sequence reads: CASSLGASAETQYF. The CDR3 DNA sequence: TGTGCCAGCAGCTTAGGAGCTAGCGCGGAGACCCAGTACTTC.

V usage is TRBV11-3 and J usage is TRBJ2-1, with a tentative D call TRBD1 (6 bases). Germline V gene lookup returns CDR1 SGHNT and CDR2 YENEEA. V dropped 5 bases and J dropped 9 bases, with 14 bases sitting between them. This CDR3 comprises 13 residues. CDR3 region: CASSQRGKGEQFF. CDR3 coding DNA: TGTGCCAGCAGCCAGAGGGGGAAGGGTGAGCAGTTCTTC.

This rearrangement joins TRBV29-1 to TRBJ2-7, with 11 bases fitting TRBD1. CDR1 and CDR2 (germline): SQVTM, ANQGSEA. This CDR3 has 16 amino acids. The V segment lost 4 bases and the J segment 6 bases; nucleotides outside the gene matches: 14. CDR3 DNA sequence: TGCAGCGTTGTTGTCACCCGGACAGGGGGCAGGGGCGAGCAGTACTTC. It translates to CSVVVTRTGGRGEQYF.

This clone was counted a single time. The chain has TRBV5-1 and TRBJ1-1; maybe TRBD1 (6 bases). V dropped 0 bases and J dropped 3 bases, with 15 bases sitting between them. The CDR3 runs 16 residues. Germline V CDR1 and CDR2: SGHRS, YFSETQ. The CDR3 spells CASSLVVRQVYTEAFF. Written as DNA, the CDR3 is TGCGCCAGCAGCTTGGTAGTCAGACAGGTGTACACTGAAGCTTTCTTT.

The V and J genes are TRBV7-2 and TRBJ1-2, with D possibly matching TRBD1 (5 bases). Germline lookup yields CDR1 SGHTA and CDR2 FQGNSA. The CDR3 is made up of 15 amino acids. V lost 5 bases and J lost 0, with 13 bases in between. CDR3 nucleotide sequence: TGTGCCAGCAGCCTCTACCAGGGCGCTAACTATGGCTACACCTTC. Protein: CASSLYQGANYGYTF. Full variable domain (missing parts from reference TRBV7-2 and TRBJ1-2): GAGVSQSPSNKVTEKGKDVELRCDPISGHTALYWYRQSLGQGLEFLIYFQGNSAPDKSGLPSDRFSAERTGGSVSTLTIQRTQQEDSAVYLCASSLYQGANYGYTFGSGTRLTVV.

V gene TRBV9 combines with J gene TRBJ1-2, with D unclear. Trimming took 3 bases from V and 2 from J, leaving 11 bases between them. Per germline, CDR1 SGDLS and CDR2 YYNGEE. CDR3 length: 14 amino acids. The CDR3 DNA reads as TGTGCCAGCAGCGACGTAGGCAGGAACTATGGCTACACCTTC. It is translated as CASSDVGRNYGYTF.